Below, one T cell receptor (beta chain) is given with its context. Its recognized antigen is unknown. Base qualities are not at hand, and no much larger clone is one base apart. TCRbeta CDR3 regions were amplified from genomic DNA by means of the immunoSEQ Assay, a bias-controlled multiplex PCR. The authors' pipeline ran thus. The number of nucleated cells in each sample was estimated from the amplification of reference gene primers within the assay. Sequence reads were collapsed and filtered to measure the absolute abundance of every unique TCRbeta CDR3 rearrangement. For each sample, productive Simpson clonality was calculated by taking the square root of Simpson's diversity index across productive rearrangements. This is the immuneACCESS table as TCRdb keeps it, with only in-frame sequences that have V and J called. A part of the clones is gone; compared with another copy, unresolved V genes explain less than half, and the rest is unexplained. V and J calls and clone size are those listed in that table; D and trimming were worked out from the DNA. This sample has approximately 94,000 clones in its table, and about nine tenths of those were observed once. Clones ranked in the top ten supply over 2% of the sample.

The CDR1 and CDR2 encoded by the germline V gene (reference sequence) are LNHDA and SQIVND. The CDR3, from cysteine to phenylalanine, totals 15 residues. The only DNA kept is the CDR3, 45 bases in frame from the first base. The junction shows trimming of 1 base on V and 4 bases on J, plus 13 bases between the germline ends. This entry comes from a study of blood T cell repertoires in COVID-19 (dated by TCRdb to 2020 to 2021). With respect to the entire study: Samples covering the acute and convalescent phases of COVID-19 were provided by collaborators in the United States, Italy and Spain. Where HLA class I and class II types were available, the types were taken from metadata supplied by the sample provider, not from assay-based typing. Subjects who had been exposed to COVID-19, were actively infected with it, or had recovered from it provided the deeply sampled blood TCRbeta repertoires that made up the dataset. Samples were obtained from the ongoing ImmuneRACE study (first 160 participants) and from some 1,300 subjects provided by 6 global collaborators. A de-identified subject ID, COVID-19 status, age in years and sex were almost always included in the sample metadata. The material from the prospective study consisted of cDNA or gDNA derived from T cells, B-cell-depleted T cells, or PBMCs. The repertoires were released in a freely available public database intended as a resource for research on the immune response to SARS-CoV-2.

What the study reported, not specific to this receptor: Clinical and demographic metadata were provided uncurated, with the amount varying by source and participant.

Whole blood was collected in K2EDTA tubes by collaborating institutions according to the institutions' own protocols. For TCRbeta analysis, collaborator samples were shipped as frozen whole blood, as isolated PBMCs, or as DNA extracted from either sample type. The clonotype was recovered from a man between 50 and 59 years old with active COVID-19. The chain was built from TRBV19 and TRBJ1-2; the D gene identity is not certain. What was sequenced was peripheral blood. In nucleotides, the sequence is TGTGCCAGTAGTATAGCTCCCCAACGCGGCTATGGCTACACCTTC. Translated, it gives CASSIAPQRGYGYTF.